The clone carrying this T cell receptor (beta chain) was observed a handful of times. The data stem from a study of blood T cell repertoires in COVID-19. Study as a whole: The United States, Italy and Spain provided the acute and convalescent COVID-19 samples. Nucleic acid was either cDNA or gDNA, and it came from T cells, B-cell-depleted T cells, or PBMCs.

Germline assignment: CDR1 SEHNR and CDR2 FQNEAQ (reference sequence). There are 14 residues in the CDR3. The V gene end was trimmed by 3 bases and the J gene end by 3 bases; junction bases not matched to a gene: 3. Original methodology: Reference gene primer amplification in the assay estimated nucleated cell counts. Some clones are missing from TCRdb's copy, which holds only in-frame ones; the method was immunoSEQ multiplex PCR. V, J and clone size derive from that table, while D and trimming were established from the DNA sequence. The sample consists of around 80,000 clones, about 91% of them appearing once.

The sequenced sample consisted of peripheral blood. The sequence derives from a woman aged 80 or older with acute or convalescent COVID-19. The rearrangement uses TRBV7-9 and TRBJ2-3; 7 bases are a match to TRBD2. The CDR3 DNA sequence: TGTGCCAGCAGCTTGGCGGGAGCAACAGATACGCAGTATTTT. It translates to CASSLAGATDTQYF. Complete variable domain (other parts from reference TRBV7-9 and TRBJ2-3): DTGVSQNPRHKITKRGQNVTFRCDPISEHNRLYWYRQTLGQGPEFLTYFQNEAQLEKSRLLSDRFSAERPKGSFSTLEIQRTEQGDSAMYLCASSLAGATDTQYFGPGTRLTVL.